These 25 T cell receptor beta chains share one sample of origin, sequenced in a study of OX40 agonist ivuxolimab in advanced cancers. The library was made by the immunoSEQ multiplex PCR assay. TCRdb took this table from immuneACCESS and kept in-frame rearrangements with V and J called. Such tables lack part of the clones; where checked against another copy, unresolved V genes explain under half of the gap, and the rest is unexplained. This sample lists around 65,000 clones; 70% to 90% were detected once. The ten top clones hold approximately 0.33% of the sample. The material was CD4+ or CD8+ T cells sorted from blood, obtained in a trial of the OX40 agonist ivuxolimab. The origin of the receptors is an adult with an advanced solid tumor such as melanoma, head and neck, liver or kidney cancer.

The gene calls are TRBV10-3 and TRBJ2-5; 10 bases line up with TRBD2. The V gene end was trimmed by 6 bases and the J gene end by 4 bases; junction bases not matched to a gene: 8. The CDR3 spans 15 residues. The germline CDR1 and CDR2 sequences are ENHRY and SYGVKD. The CDR3: CAIRESGGAGETQYF. The CDR3 bases are TGTGCCATCAGAGAGAGCGGGGGGGCGGGAGAGACCCAGTACTTC.

This clone has a single count. The gene calls are TRBV30 and TRBJ2-2; D is possibly TRBD1 (5 bases). CDR1 is GTSNPN, CDR2 SVGIG, per germline (reference sequence). CDR3 length equals 14 residues. V was cut by 1 base and J by 3 bases, with 9 bases left in between. CDR3 bases: TGTGCCTGGAGTGGGGGCACCCACACCGGGGAGCTGTTTTTT. Translation gives CAWSGGTHTGELFF.

The chain links TRBV18 to TRBJ1-2; maybe TRBD1 (6 bases). CDR3 length equals 15 residues. The germline V gene encodes CDR1 KGHSH and CDR2 LQKENI. Between the trimmed V and J ends, which lost 0 bases and 0 bases, there was a span of 8 bases. CDR3 residues: CASSPPGHTNYGYTF. Written as DNA, the CDR3 is TGTGCCAGCTCACCACCGGGACATACTAACTATGGCTACACCTTC. Looking up the rest from reference TRBV18 and TRBJ1-2 gives the full variable domain: NAGVMQNPRHLVRRRGQEARLRCSPMKGHSHVYWYRQLPEEGLKFMVYLQKENIIDESGMPKERFSAEFPKEGPSILRIQQVVRGDSAAYFCASSPPGHTNYGYTFGSGTRLTVV.

J is TRBJ1-1 and V is TRBV4-3; 12 nucleotides match TRBD1. CDR1 is LGHNA, CDR2 YSLEER, per germline. V was pared by 4 bases and J by 4 bases, with 7 bases of the junction left unmatched. The CDR3 is 16 amino acids. The CDR3 nucleotides are TGCGCCAGCAGCCTCGGGACAGGGGGCTTCGGCACTGAAGCTTTCTTT. It translates to CASSLGTGGFGTEAFF.

The chain combines TRBV18 with TRBJ2-7; no clear D gene. Germline V gives CDR1 KGHSH, CDR2 LQKENI. V was pared by 3 bases and J by 2 bases, with 5 bases between. There are 12 residues in the CDR3. The CDR3 reads CASSPAAYEQYF. CDR3 bases: TGTGCCAGCTCACCTGCAGCCTACGAGCAGTACTTC.

This chain links TRBV12-2 with TRBJ2-1; the table's D call, TRBD2, has no DNA check behind it. TRBV12-2 represents a pseudogene. CDR3 length: 15 residues. The CDR3 bases are TGTGCAAGTCGCTTAAGGTTGGACTCAAACAATGAGCAGTTCTTC. Residues: CASRLRLDSNNEQFF.

Only one count was recorded for this clone. This chain links TRBV9 with TRBJ2-3, with D perhaps matching TRBD1 or TRBD2 (5 bases each). V was trimmed by 8 bases and J by 0 bases, leaving 19 bases between them. The CDR3 is 16 residues long. Per the germline V gene, CDR1 is SGDLS and CDR2 is YYNGEE. CDR3 residues: CASSPPGRTSTDTQYF. CDR3 nucleotides: TGTGCCAGTAGTCCACCGGGACGGACAAGCACAGATACGCAGTATTTT. Together with reference TRBV9 and TRBJ2-3, the CDR3 gives the full variable domain: DSGVTQTPKHLITATGQRVTLRCSPRSGDLSVYWYQQSLDQGLQFLIQYYNGEERAKGNILERFSAQQFPDLHSELNLSSLELGDSALYFCASSPPGRTSTDTQYFGPGTRLTVL.

The J gene is TRBJ1-4, the V gene TRBV19, with 12 nucleotides matching TRBD1. CDR3 length: 14 amino acids. J was trimmed by 8 bases and V by 4 bases; bases with no gene match: 2. Germline CDR1 and CDR2: LNHDA and SQIVND (reference sequence). The CDR3 reads CASSTGTGGEKLFF. The CDR3 DNA reads TGTGCCAGTAGTACCGGGACAGGGGGCGAAAAACTGTTTTTT.

This clone appeared once. The chain links TRBV19 to TRBJ2-5, with D tentatively TRBD2 (7 bases). CDR1 LNHDA and CDR2 SQIVND come from the germline V gene (reference sequence). The CDR3 is 17 amino acids. Trimming took off 4 bases at V and 5 bases at J, with 23 bases between the two ends. CDR3 loop: CASSTNRGSGGLETQYF. Written as DNA, the CDR3 is TGTGCCAGTAGTACCAATAGGGGGTCGGGAGGTTTGGAGACCCAGTACTTC.

The V and J genes are TRBV7-8 and TRBJ1-6; possible D gene TRBD1, 5 bases. The CDR3 has 13 residues. Trimming stripped 0 bases from V and 8 bases from J, with 5 bases between. The V gene's germline CDR1 is SGHVS and CDR2 FQNEAQ. CDR3 nucleotide sequence: TGTGCCAGCAGCTTAGCAGGGGATTCACCCCTCCACTTT. It yields the protein CASSLAGDSPLHF. The entire variable domain, with the rest obtained from reference TRBV7-8 and TRBJ1-6, is as follows: GAGVSQSPRYKVAKRGQDVALRCDPISGHVSLFWYQQALGQGPEFLTYFQNEAQLDKSGLPSDRFFAERPEGSVSTLKIQRTQQEDSAVYLCASSLAGDSPLHFGNGTRLTVT.

This chain uses TRBV11-3 with TRBJ2-2; D uncertain. Germline V lookup: CDR1 SGHNT, CDR2 YENEEA. V lost 2 bases and J 6 bases, leaving 10 bases between the germline ends. CDR3 length equals 14 residues. In DNA form, the CDR3 reads TGTGCCAGCAGCTTAAGATATGGGGCCGGGGAGCTGTTTTTT. It encodes CASSLRYGAGELFF.

The rearrangement links TRBV19 to TRBJ2-3, with D unclear. CDR3 length: 17 residues. Trimming removed 3 bases at V and 1 base at J, with 17 bases between. The germline gives CDR1 LNHDA, CDR2 SQIVND (reference sequence). CDR3 bases: TGTGCCAGTAGTATCCCAGGTCTCGGGTTAGGCACAGATACGCAGTATTTT. Translating gives CASSIPGLGLGTDTQYF.

The genes are TRBV10-3 and TRBJ1-1, with D perhaps matching TRBD1 (6 bases). Trimming left V 0 bases short and J 11 bases short, with 16 bases between. The CDR3 is 14 residues long. Germline V lookup: CDR1 ENHRY, CDR2 SYGVKD. The CDR3 sequence is CAISESVRGKTAFF. The CDR3 region has the DNA TGTGCCATCAGTGAGTCGGTCAGGGGTAAAACGGCTTTCTTT.

The V gene is TRBV11-2, the J gene TRBJ1-2; perhaps TRBD1 as D (5 bases). This CDR3 has 13 residues. The V end was cut by 1 base, the J end by 4 bases, with 7 bases between. CDR1 is SGHAT, CDR2 FQNNGV, per germline. The CDR3 region has the DNA TGTGCCAGCAGCTTAGGGAGGGGCTATGGCTACACCTTC. Translated, it gives CASSLGRGYGYTF.

J is TRBJ1-1 and V is TRBV27, with D perhaps matching TRBD1 (5 bases). The CDR3 is 13 amino acids. The germline V gene encodes CDR1 MNHEY and CDR2 SMNVEV (reference sequence). V was shortened by 3 bases and J by 4 bases, with 9 bases between the two germline ends. CDR3 region: CASSLRGATEAFF. The CDR3 DNA reads TGTGCCAGCAGTTTGAGAGGGGCCACTGAAGCTTTCTTT.

V usage is TRBV7-9 and J usage is TRBJ1-1; D not resolved. Germline assignment: CDR1 SEHNR and CDR2 FQNEAQ (reference sequence). The CDR3 is made up of 14 amino acids. V gave up 1 base and J gave up 1 base, with 7 bases separating them. The CDR3, as DNA: TGTGCCAGCAGCTTAGAGGCCCGGAACACTGAAGCTTTCTTT. Its protein is CASSLEARNTEAFF. Full variable domain (rest looked up from reference TRBV7-9 and TRBJ1-1): DTGVSQNPRHKITKRGQNVTFRCDPISEHNRLYWYRQTLGQGPEFLTYFQNEAQLEKSRLLSDRFSAERPKGSFSTLEIQRTEQGDSAMYLCASSLEARNTEAFFGQGTRLTVV.

CDR3 DNA: TGTGCCAGCAGCCTAGGGGGCCGGGGAATGCCCCAGCATTTT. Residues: CASSLGGRGMPQHF. The V call is TRBV11-2, the J call TRBJ1-5; TRBD1 aligns across 7 bases. Unmatched junction bases numbered 10, after V lost 5 bases and J lost 9 bases. Germline CDR1 SGHAT, CDR2 FQNNGV. The CDR3 is 14 amino acids.

The chain links TRBV11-2 to TRBJ2-5; a possible D gene is TRBD2 (6 bases). TRBJ2-7 matches the DNA end more closely, so the J call is doubtful. This CDR3 spans 13 amino acids. The germline gives CDR1 SGHAT, CDR2 FQNNGV. The CDR3 DNA is TGTGCCAGCAGCATAGCGGAGAGCTACGAGCAGTACTTC. Its protein is CASSIAESYEQYF.

This clone occurred once. This chain joins TRBV7-2 and TRBJ2-3, with 11 bases lining up with TRBD1. V dropped 1 base and J dropped 4; count of bases not matched to a gene: 1. CDR1 is SGHTA and CDR2 is FQGNSA in the germline V gene. This CDR3 contains 15 residues. The CDR3 region has the DNA TGTGCCAGCAGCTTAGGGGGACAGGGGGCAGATACGCAGTATTTT. It translates to CASSLGGQGADTQYF.

This chain connects TRBV11-2 to TRBJ2-1; possibly TRBD1 or TRBD2 for D (6 bases each). The CDR3 spans 14 residues. Per the germline V gene, CDR1 is SGHAT and CDR2 is FQNNGV. V was trimmed by 3 bases and J by 10 bases, leaving 16 bases between them. CDR3 bases: TGTGCCAGCAGCTTCGATCCCGGGGGCCGGGAGCAGTTCTTC. It encodes CASSFDPGGREQFF.

Judged by abundance, this clone is medium-sized (0.01 to 0.1%). The rearrangement uses TRBV18 and TRBJ1-1; 9 bases agree with TRBD1. Germline V gene data show CDR1 as KGHSH and CDR2 as LQKENI. This CDR3 spans 16 amino acids. V shed 6 bases, J shed 4 bases, and the junction held 12 bases outside the gene matches. In DNA form, the CDR3 reads TGTGCCAGCTCGTTAATCCCCGGGACAGGGAGCACTGAAGCTTTCTTT. This gives the protein CASSLIPGTGSTEAFF. The variable domain in full, with the rest retrieved from reference TRBV18 and TRBJ1-1, is NAGVMQNPRHLVRRRGQEARLRCSPMKGHSHVYWYRQLPEEGLKFMVYLQKENIIDESGMPKERFSAEFPKEGPSILRIQQVVRGDSAAYFCASSLIPGTGSTEAFFGQGTRLTVV.

The chain links TRBV11-2 to TRBJ2-3; D remains ambiguous. The CDR3 is 12 residues long. The V gene lost 5 bases and the J gene lost 10 bases, with 13 bases spanning the gap. Germline V gene lookup returns CDR1 SGHAT and CDR2 FQNNGV. Here the CDR3 DNA reads TGTGCCAGCAGCGTCCCTCTCGCTTCGCAGTATTTT. This codes for CASSVPLASQYF. The complete variable domain, with remaining parts taken from reference TRBV11-2 and TRBJ2-3, reads EAGVAQSPRYKIIEKRQSVAFWCNPISGHATLYWYQQILGQGPKLLIQFQNNGVVDDSQLPKDRFSAERLKGVDSTLKIQPAKLEDSAVYLCASSVPLASQYFGPGTRLTVL.

The CDR3 coding sequence is TGCGCCAGCAGCTTCTCGCGGAATAATTCACCCCTCCACTTT. Its translation is CASSFSRNNSPLHF. The chain carries TRBV5-1 and TRBJ1-6; no clear D gene. The V gene's germline CDR1 is SGHRS and CDR2 YFSETQ. The CDR3 has 14 residues. V gave up 2 bases and J gave up 5 bases, with 8 bases separating them. The variable domain in full, with the rest retrieved from reference TRBV5-1 and TRBJ1-6, is KAGVTQTPRYLIKTRGQQVTLSCSPISGHRSVSWYQQTPGQGLQFLFEYFSETQRNKGNFPGRFSGRQFSNSRSEMNVSTLELGDSALYLCASSFSRNNSPLHFGNGTRLTVT.

This clone was counted a single time. This chain connects TRBV10-1 to TRBJ2-2; TRBD1 is a possible D gene (6 bases). Germline CDR1 is WNHNN and CDR2 is SYGVQD (reference sequence). The CDR3 covers 14 residues. Trimming took 6 bases from V and 7 from J, leaving 15 bases between them. The CDR3 sequence: CASRQQQGFGELFF. Written as DNA, the CDR3 is TGCGCCAGCAGACAGCAACAGGGTTTCGGGGAGCTGTTTTTT.

The V gene is TRBV27, the J gene TRBJ2-7; 9 bases line up with TRBD1. Per the germline V gene, CDR1 is MNHEY and CDR2 is SMNVEV (reference sequence). With V trimmed by 3 bases and J by 6 bases, 9 bases remained unmatched. CDR3 length equals 15 residues. The CDR3 DNA follows: TGTGCCAGCAGTTTTGAGGGACAGGGACCTAGCGAGCAGTACTTC. Protein product: CASSFEGQGPSEQYF.